Reported below is one T cell receptor beta chain. What this receptor recognizes is not known. No quality values exist for individual bases; no much larger clone is one base distant. Participants in the prospective study were enrolled through a virtual design, were aged roughly 18 to 95 years, and lived in roughly 25 United States geographic areas. Cohort assignment in the prospective study relied on participant-reported clinical history from a screening survey and a study questionnaire. Recovered participants in ImmuneRACE Cohort 3 were defined as having two consecutive negative NP/OP PCR tests, clearance from a healthcare professional, or resolution of symptoms. In the prospective study, whole blood, serum and a nasopharyngeal or oropharyngeal swab were collected from each participant by mobile phlebotomists. Over an approximately two-month period, participants in the prospective study had the option of providing additional blood draws and questionnaires. Before DNA extraction, blood samples from the prospective study were shipped at room temperature or frozen.

TCRbeta CDR3 regions were amplified from genomic DNA by means of the immunoSEQ Assay, a bias-controlled multiplex PCR. As for the original processing: The number of nucleated cells in each sample was estimated from the amplification of reference gene primers within the assay. To quantify the absolute abundance of each unique TCRbeta CDR3 rearrangement, sequence reads were collapsed and filtered. For each sample, productive Simpson clonality was calculated as the square root of Simpson's diversity index across productive rearrangements. Not all clones reach the TCRdb copy of this immuneACCESS table, which keeps in-frame sequences only. Checked studies attribute under half of the gap to unresolved V genes and leave the rest unexplained. V, J and clone size were drawn from that table, and D and trimming were deduced from the DNA. Within this sample are roughly 380,000 clones, with over 75% of them counted one time only. 1.3% of the sample belongs to the ten largest clones.

The CDR3 holds 14 amino acids from the cysteine to the phenylalanine. The CDR3 DNA has 42 bases and is translated from base 1. The germline V and J ends show losses of 5 bases and 6 bases respectively, and no gene match explains 5 bases of the junction. From the germline V gene (reference sequence), CDR1 is PRHDT and CDR2 is FYEKMQ. The data originate from a study of blood T cell repertoires in COVID-19 (TCRdb year 2020). With respect to the entire study: Collaborator samples came from the United States, Italy and Spain and covered acute and convalescent phases of COVID-19. Deeply sampled blood TCRbeta repertoires from subjects exposed to, actively infected with, or recovered from COVID-19 were included in the dataset. Nearly every sample came with metadata listing a de-identified subject ID, COVID-19 status, age in years and sex. The samples were drawn from two sources: the first 160 participants of the ongoing ImmuneRACE study, and about 1,300 subjects contributed by 6 global collaborators. The repertoires were released in a freely available public database intended as a resource for research on the immune response to SARS-CoV-2. Where HLA class I and class II types were available, the types were taken from metadata supplied by the sample provider, not from assay-based typing. The prospective study material was composed of cDNA or gDNA derived from T cells, B-cell-depleted T cells, or PBMCs.

Results the study describes overall, beyond this receptor: How much clinical and demographic metadata was included differed by source and by participant, and the metadata was provided uncurated.

This receptor was identified in a man aged 25-40 years who had recovered from COVID-19. The source material was PBMCs or T cells enriched from blood (not recorded which). The chain couples TRBV13 to TRBJ2-2, and 8 bases in between align with TRBD1. The CDR3 protein is CASSPRQGPGELFF. In nucleotides, the sequence is TGTGCCAGCAGCCCTAGACAGGGGCCCGGGGAGCTGTTTTTT.